This T cell receptor beta chain stems from a study of technical replicates of blood from several donors. The sample holds a few counts of this clone. Per germline, CDR1 SGHDT and CDR2 YYEEEE. CDR3 size: 14 residues. Trimming at V came to 1 base and at J to 6 bases, leaving 4 bases not matched to a gene. This table comes from immunoSEQ multiplex PCR, and its TCRdb copy is limited to in-frame clones, with some not included. The table lists about 53,000 clones, about 86% of them singletons, with over 5% in the top ten. Sequenced input: PBMCs. This clonotype was sampled from a human donor in good health. Some clones in this sample may be carry-over from other donors' samples. The V gene is TRBV5-6, the J gene TRBJ1-2, with TRBD1 matching over 9 bases. This chain's CDR3 is CASSLTGGGDGYTF. As DNA, the CDR3 is TGTGCCAGCAGCTTGACAGGGGGCGGGGATGGCTACACCTTC.